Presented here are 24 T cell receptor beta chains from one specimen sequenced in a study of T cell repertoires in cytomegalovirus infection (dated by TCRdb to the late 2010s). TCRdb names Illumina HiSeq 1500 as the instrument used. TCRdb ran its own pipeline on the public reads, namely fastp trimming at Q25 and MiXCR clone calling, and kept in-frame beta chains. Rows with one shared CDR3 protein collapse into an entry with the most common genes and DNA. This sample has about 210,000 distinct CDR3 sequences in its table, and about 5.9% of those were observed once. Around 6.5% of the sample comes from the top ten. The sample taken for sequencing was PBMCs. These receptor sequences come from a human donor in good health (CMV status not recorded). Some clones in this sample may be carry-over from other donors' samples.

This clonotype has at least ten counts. In DNA form, the CDR3 reads TGTGCCAGCAGTAAGGGACAGCCCAACTCCTACGAGCAGTACTTC. The encoded protein is CASSKGQPNSYEQYF. V is TRBV6-1 and J is TRBJ2-7, with TRBD1 matching 7 bases. CDR1 MNHNS and CDR2 SASEGT come from the germline V gene. The CDR3 has 15 amino acids. V dropped 5 bases and J dropped 0; count of bases not matched to a gene: 7.

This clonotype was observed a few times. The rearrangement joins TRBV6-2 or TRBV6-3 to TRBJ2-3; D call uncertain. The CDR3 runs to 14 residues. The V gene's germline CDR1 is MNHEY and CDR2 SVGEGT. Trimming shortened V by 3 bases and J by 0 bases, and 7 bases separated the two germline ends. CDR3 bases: TGTGCCAGCAGTTATCCTTCTAGCACAGATACGCAGTATTTT. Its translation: CASSYPSSTDTQYF.

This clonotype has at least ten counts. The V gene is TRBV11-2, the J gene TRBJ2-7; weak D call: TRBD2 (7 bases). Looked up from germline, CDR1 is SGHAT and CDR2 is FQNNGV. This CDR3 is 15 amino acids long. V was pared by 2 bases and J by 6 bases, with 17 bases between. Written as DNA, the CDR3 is TGTGCCAGCAGCTTAACTGGCGGGGGCCACCGCGAGCAGTACTTC. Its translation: CASSLTGGGHREQYF.

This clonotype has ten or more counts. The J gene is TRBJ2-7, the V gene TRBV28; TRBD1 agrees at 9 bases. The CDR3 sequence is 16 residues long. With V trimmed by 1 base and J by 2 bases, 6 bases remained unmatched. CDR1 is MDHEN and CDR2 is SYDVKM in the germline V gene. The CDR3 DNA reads TGTGCCAGCAGTTTATCCGGGACAGGGATTACCTACGAGCAGTACTTC. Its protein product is CASSLSGTGITYEQYF.

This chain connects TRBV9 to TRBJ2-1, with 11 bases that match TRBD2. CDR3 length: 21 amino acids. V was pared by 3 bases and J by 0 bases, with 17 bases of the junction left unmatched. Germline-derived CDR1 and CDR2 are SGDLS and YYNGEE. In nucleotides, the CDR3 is TGTGCCAGCAGCGGATCCCGGGGGGTGCTAGCGGGGGGCCACTCCTACAATGAGCAGTTCTTC. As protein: CASSGSRGVLAGGHSYNEQFF.

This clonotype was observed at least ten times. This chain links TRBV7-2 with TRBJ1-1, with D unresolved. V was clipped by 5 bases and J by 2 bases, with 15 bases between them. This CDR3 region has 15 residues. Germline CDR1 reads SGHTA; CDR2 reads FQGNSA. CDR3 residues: CASSPGAKFNTEAFF. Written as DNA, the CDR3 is TGTGCCAGCAGCCCGGGAGCTAAATTTAACACTGAAGCTTTCTTT. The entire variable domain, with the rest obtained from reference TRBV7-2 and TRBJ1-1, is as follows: GAGVSQSPSNKVTEKGKDVELRCDPISGHTALYWYRQSLGQGLEFLIYFQGNSAPDKSGLPSDRFSAERTGGSVSTLTIQRTQQEDSAVYLCASSPGAKFNTEAFFGQGTRLTVV.

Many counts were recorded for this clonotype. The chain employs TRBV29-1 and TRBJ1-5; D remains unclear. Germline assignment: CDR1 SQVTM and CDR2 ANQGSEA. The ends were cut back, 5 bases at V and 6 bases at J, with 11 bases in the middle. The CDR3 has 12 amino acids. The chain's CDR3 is CSVREEGQPQHF. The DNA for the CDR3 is TGCAGCGTTCGTGAGGAAGGTCAGCCCCAGCATTTT.

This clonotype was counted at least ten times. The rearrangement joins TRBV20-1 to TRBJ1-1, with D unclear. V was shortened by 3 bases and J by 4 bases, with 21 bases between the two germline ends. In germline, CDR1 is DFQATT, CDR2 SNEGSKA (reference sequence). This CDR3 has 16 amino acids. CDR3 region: CSARVGLPGSGTEAFF. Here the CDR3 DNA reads TGCAGTGCTAGGGTAGGGTTGCCGGGGAGTGGCACTGAAGCTTTCTTT.

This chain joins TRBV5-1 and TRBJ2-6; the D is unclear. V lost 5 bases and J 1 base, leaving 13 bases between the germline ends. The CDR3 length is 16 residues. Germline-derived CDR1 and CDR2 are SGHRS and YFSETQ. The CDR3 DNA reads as TGCGCCAGCAGGAGGACGGTAGATTCTGGGGCCAACGTCCTGACTTTC. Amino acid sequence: CASRRTVDSGANVLTF.

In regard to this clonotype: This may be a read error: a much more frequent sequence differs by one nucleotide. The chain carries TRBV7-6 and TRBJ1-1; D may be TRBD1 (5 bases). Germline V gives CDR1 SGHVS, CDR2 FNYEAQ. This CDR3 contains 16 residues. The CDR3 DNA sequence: TGTGCCAGCAACTTAGTCGGACTCATCGGGGGCACTGAAGCTTTCTTT. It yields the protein CASNLVGLIGGTEAFF.

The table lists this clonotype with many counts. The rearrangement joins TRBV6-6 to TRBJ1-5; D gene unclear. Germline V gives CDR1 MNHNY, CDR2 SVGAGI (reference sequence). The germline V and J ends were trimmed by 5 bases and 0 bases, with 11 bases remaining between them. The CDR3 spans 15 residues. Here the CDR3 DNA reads TGTGCCAGCAGTGCGGAATCCTATAGCAATCAGCCCCAGCATTTT. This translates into CASSAESYSNQPQHF.

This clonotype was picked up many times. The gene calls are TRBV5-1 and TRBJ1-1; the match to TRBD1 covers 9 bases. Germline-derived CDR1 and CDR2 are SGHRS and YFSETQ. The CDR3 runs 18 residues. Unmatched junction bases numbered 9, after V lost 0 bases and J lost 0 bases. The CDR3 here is CASSLAGGQGFMNTEAFF. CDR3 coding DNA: TGCGCCAGCAGCTTGGCCGGAGGACAGGGGTTCATGAACACTGAAGCTTTCTTT.

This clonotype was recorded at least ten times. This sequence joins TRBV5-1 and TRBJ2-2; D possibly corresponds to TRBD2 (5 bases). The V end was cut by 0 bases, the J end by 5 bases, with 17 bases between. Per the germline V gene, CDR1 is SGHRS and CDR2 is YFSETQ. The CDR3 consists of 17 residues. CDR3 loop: CASSLVVVGISTGELFF. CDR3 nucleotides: TGCGCCAGCAGCTTGGTGGTCGTCGGGATAAGTACCGGGGAGCTGTTTTTT.

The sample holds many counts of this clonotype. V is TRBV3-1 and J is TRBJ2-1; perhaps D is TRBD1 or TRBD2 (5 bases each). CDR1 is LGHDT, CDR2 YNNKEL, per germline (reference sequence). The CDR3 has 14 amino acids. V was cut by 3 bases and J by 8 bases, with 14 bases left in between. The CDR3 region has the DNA TGTGCCAGCAGCCACGGGACCCATGTAGATGAGCAGTTCTTC. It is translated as CASSHGTHVDEQFF.

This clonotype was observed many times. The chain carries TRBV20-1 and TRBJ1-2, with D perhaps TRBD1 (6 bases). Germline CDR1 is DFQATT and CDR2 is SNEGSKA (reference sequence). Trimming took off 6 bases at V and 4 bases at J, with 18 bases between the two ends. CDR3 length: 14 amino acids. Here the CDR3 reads CSARGSGAAYGYTF. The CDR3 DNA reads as TGCAGTGCCCGAGGGTCAGGGGCGGCCTATGGCTACACCTTC.

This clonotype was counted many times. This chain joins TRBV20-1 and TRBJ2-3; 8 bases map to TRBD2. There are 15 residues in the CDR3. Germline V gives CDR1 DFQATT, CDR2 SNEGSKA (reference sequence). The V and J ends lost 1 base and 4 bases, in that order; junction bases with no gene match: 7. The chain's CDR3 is CSARGGVAGSDTQYF. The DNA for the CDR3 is TGCAGTGCTAGAGGAGGAGTAGCGGGGTCAGATACGCAGTATTTT.

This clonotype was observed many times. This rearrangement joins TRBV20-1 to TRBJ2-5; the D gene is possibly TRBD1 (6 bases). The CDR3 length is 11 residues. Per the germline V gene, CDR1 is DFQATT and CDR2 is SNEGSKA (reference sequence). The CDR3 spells CSLGQQETQYF. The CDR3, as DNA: TGCAGCCTTGGACAGCAAGAGACCCAGTACTTC.

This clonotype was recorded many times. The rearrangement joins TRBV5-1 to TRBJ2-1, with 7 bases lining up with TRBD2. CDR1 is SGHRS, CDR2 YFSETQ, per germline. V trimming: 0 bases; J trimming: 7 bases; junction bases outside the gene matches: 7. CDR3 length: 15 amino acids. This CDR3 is CASSLAGEGLNEQFF. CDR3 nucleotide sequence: TGCGCCAGCAGCTTGGCCGGGGAGGGTTTGAATGAGCAGTTCTTC.

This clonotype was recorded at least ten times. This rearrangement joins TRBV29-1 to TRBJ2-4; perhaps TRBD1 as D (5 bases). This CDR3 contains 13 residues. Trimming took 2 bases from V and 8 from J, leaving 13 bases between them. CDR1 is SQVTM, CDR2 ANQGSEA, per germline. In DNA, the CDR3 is TGCAGCGTTGAACGACAGTCGGACGACATTCAGTACTTC. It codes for CSVERQSDDIQYF.

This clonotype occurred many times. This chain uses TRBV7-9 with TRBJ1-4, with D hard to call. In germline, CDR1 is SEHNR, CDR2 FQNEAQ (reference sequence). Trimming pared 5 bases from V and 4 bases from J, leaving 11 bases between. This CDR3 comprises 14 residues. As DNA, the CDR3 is TGTGCCAGCAGCGAGGCCGGAATTAATGAAAAACTGTTTTTT. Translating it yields CASSEAGINEKLFF.

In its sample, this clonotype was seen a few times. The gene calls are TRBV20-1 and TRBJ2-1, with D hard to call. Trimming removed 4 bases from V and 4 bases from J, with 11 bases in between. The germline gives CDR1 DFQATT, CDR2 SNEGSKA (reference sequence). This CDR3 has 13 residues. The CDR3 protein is CSANPGRYNEQFF. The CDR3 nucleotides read TGCAGTGCTAATCCCGGCCGATACAATGAGCAGTTCTTC.

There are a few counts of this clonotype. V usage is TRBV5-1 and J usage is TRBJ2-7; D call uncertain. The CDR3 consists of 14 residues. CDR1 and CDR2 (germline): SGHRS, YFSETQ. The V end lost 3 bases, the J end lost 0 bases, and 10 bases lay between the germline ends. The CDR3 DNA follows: TGCGCCAGCAGCTATCAAAGGAGCTCCTACGAGCAGTACTTC. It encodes CASSYQRSSYEQYF.

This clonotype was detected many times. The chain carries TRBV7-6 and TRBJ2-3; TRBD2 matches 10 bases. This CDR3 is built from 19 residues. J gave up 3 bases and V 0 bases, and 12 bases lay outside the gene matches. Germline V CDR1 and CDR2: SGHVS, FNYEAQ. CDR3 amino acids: CASSLARSGGALKTDTQYF. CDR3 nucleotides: TGTGCCAGCAGCTTAGCGAGGAGCGGGGGGGCTCTCAAGACAGATACGCAGTATTTT.

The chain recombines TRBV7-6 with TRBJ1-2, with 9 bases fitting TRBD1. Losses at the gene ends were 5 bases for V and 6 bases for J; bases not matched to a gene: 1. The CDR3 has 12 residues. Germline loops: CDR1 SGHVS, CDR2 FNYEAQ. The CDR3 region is CASSGQGNGYTF. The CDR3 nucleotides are TGTGCCAGCAGCGGACAGGGGAATGGCTACACCTTC.